The 3 T cell receptor beta chains listed next were all sequenced from one sample in a study of tumor and adjacent non-tumor tissue in lung cancer. TCRbeta libraries were built with three rounds of nested PCR, modified from ARM-PCR. TCRdb re-called the multiplex PCR reads with MiXCR, one entry per CDR3 protein. The table shows about 93,000 distinct CDR3 sequences, with roughly 62% occurring only once. The template was RNA from unsorted bulk tissue. Sample: lung tumor tissue. The receptors were gathered from a man aged 65-85 years with non-small cell lung cancer.

A remark on this clonotype: It may be a read error: a sequence one base away is much more abundant. The chain employs TRBV4-1 and TRBJ1-1; no clear D gene. CDR3 length: 17 amino acids. Germline assignment: CDR1 MGHRA and CDR2 YSYEKL. Between the trimmed V and J ends, which lost 4 bases and 0 bases, there was a span of 18 bases. The CDR3 DNA sequence: TGCGCCAGCAGCCCCAAGGGTGGGTATGAGGTGAACACTGAAGCTTTCTTT. This sequence encodes CASSPKGGYEVNTEAFF.

The V gene is TRBV7-3, the J gene TRBJ1-1; D not certain. Per germline, CDR1 SGHTA and CDR2 FQGTGA. The CDR3 runs to 16 residues. The V end was cut by 5 bases, the J end by 6 bases, with 22 bases between. The CDR3 DNA is TGTGCCAGCAGCCCTCGAGAGGGTGTGGACGGTTCTGAAGCTTTCTTT. Translating it yields CASSPREGVDGSEAFF.

The V call is TRBV7-9, the J call TRBJ2-7, with D unresolved. From germline, CDR1 is SEHNR and CDR2 FQNEAQ (reference sequence). Between the trimmed V and J ends, which lost 2 bases and 5 bases, there was a span of 13 bases. This CDR3 region has 14 residues. The CDR3 nucleotides are TGTGCCAGCAGCTTACCCTTCGACGGCGACGAGCAGTACTTC. It encodes CASSLPFDGDEQYF. Combining the CDR3 with reference TRBV7-9 and TRBJ2-7 gives the whole variable domain DTGVSQNPRHKITKRGQNVTFRCDPISEHNRLYWYRQTLGQGPEFLTYFQNEAQLEKSRLLSDRFSAERPKGSFSTLEIQRTEQGDSAMYLCASSLPFDGDEQYFGPGTRLTVT.